The 30 T cell receptor beta chains below all came from one sample that was sequenced in a study of shared clonotypes between healthy human individuals. TCRdb's table, derived via immunoSEQ multiplex PCR, lists solely in-frame clones and lacks some. The sample has roughly 200,000 clones, approximately 62% seen once. Sequenced input: memory CD4+ T cells sorted from blood. Regarding subset: CD45RA-negative fraction. Source of these receptors: a man aged 25-40 years in good health.

As to this clone: The sample contains more than one DNA sequence encoding this CDR3. The chain is built from TRBV5-1 and TRBJ1-1; D unclear. The CDR3 has 14 amino acids. Germline lookup yields CDR1 SGHRS and CDR2 YFSETQ. The V gene lost 3 bases and the J gene lost 1 base, with 10 bases spanning the gap. This chain's CDR3 is CASSSGLRNTEAFF. The CDR3 DNA reads as TGCGCCAGCAGCTCAGGACTCAGGAACACTGAAGCTTTCTTT.

The chain couples TRBV5-6 to TRBJ2-2, with 12 positions matching TRBD1. CDR3 length: 16 residues. V shed 5 bases and J 4 bases; nucleotides not matched to a gene: 6. Germline V lookup: CDR1 SGHDT, CDR2 YYEEEE. The CDR3 loop reads CASSGTGGARTGELFF. The CDR3 bases are TGTGCCAGCAGTGGGACAGGGGGCGCCCGCACCGGGGAGCTGTTTTTT.

The chain is built from TRBV30 and TRBJ2-5, with D uncertain. The CDR3 is 12 amino acids. Trimming pared 2 bases from V and 2 bases from J, leaving 6 bases between. The germline V gene has CDR1 GTSNPN and CDR2 SVGIG (reference sequence). The CDR3 is CAWSSDQETQYF. The CDR3 DNA is TGTGCCTGGAGTTCTGATCAAGAGACCCAGTACTTC.

The gene calls are TRBV5-1 and TRBJ2-3, with 11 nucleotides matching TRBD2. Germline trimming cut 3 bases from V and 1 base from J; bases unmatched to any gene: 1. The CDR3 consists of 15 residues. Germline V gene lookup returns CDR1 SGHRS and CDR2 YFSETQ. The CDR3 nucleotides read TGCGCCAGCAGCTCACTAGCGGGAGGCACAGATACGCAGTATTTT. It specifies CASSSLAGGTDTQYF.

The chain couples TRBV2 to TRBJ2-5; 15 nucleotides line up with TRBD2. J was trimmed by 3 bases and V by 8 bases; bases with no gene match: 13. The CDR3 covers 18 residues. CDR1 SNHLY and CDR2 FYNNEI come from the germline V gene. In nucleotides, the CDR3 is TGTGCCAGCCACTACCTAGGACTAGCGGGAGGGCCTGAAGAGACCCAGTACTTC. Its translation is CASHYLGLAGGPEETQYF.

The sample holds one count of this clone. The chain uses TRBV29-1 and TRBJ2-7; TRBD2 matches 10 bases. V gave up 6 bases and J gave up 3 bases; unmatched junction bases: 5. The CDR3 contains 13 residues. The germline V gene encodes CDR1 SQVTM and CDR2 ANQGSEA. DNA of the CDR3: TGCAGCGTCCTCCGGACTAGCGGCTACGAGCAGTACTTC. Translation gives CSVLRTSGYEQYF.

The CDR3 DNA reads TGTGCCAGCACCCGAGGTGGGAGCTCCTACAATGAGCAGTTCTTC. Protein: CASTRGGSSYNEQFF. The chain combines TRBV9 with TRBJ2-1; maybe TRBD2 (5 bases). Germline V CDR1 and CDR2: SGDLS, YYNGEE. The CDR3 contains 15 residues. The V end lost 6 bases, the J end lost 0 bases, and 13 bases lay between the germline ends.

This clone was detected a few times. V is TRBV27 and J is TRBJ2-1; 10 nucleotides line up with TRBD2. The J segment lost 3 bases and the V segment lost 5 bases, leaving 4 bases of the junction unmatched. CDR1 is MNHEY, CDR2 SMNVEV, per germline (reference sequence). The CDR3 contains 15 residues. CDR3 residues: CASSQLAGRYNEQFF. CDR3 sequence (DNA): TGTGCCAGCAGTCAACTAGCGGGACGCTACAATGAGCAGTTCTTC.

The chain combines TRBV28 with TRBJ2-2, with D unresolved. The V gene's germline CDR1 is MDHEN and CDR2 SYDVKM. Trimming left V 6 bases short and J 6 bases short, with 8 bases between. This CDR3 contains 12 residues. CDR3: CASSKDSGELFF. CDR3 nucleotides: TGTGCCAGCAGCAAGGATTCCGGGGAGCTGTTTTTT.

The rearrangement uses TRBV28 and TRBJ1-5; D might be TRBD1 (6 bases). V gave up 7 bases and J gave up 0 bases, with 16 bases separating them. Germline V gene lookup returns CDR1 MDHEN and CDR2 SYDVKM. The CDR3 totals 16 residues. CDR3 sequence reads: CASMGDIRYSNQPQHF. CDR3 nucleotides: TGTGCCAGCATGGGGGACATACGATATAGCAATCAGCCCCAGCATTTT.

In this sample, this clone turned up a few times. The J gene is TRBJ1-2, the V gene TRBV6-5; possible D gene TRBD1, 5 bases. CDR1 is MNHEY and CDR2 is SVGAGI in the germline V gene. Trimming stripped 4 bases from V and 9 bases from J, with 18 bases between. The CDR3 covers 14 residues. This chain's CDR3 is CASSSTGRGKSYTF. The CDR3 DNA sequence: TGTGCCAGCAGTTCGACGGGACGGGGTAAAAGCTACACCTTC.

This clone was detected only a few times. V and J are TRBV29-1 and TRBJ2-1, with 8 bases lining up with TRBD1. Germline assignment: CDR1 SQVTM and CDR2 ANQGSEA. J gave up 10 bases and V 0 bases, and 11 bases lay outside the gene matches. This CDR3 contains 15 residues. The CDR3 reads CSVEDPTGGWREQFF. The CDR3 region has the DNA TGCAGCGTTGAAGATCCTACAGGGGGATGGCGAGAGCAGTTCTTC.

This clone appeared a single time. Germline and junction disagree at one end, which may indicate a read error. The same CDR3 arises from other DNA sequences in this sample as well. The chain employs TRBV14 and TRBJ2-7, with 8 bases matching TRBD2. This CDR3 is built from 18 residues. Germline V gene data show CDR1 as SGHDN and CDR2 as FVKESK. CDR3 bases: TGCGCCAGCAGCGCCGATGGGCGGGAGGACCTTCGGCCCTACGAGCAGTACTTC. It codes for CASSADGREDLRPYEQYF. Based on the CDR3 plus reference TRBV14 and TRBJ2-7, the full variable domain is EAGVTQFPSHSVIEKGQTVTLRCDPISGHDNLYWYRRVMGKEIKFLLHFVKESKQDESGMPNNRFLAERTGGTYSTLKVQPAELEDSGVYFCASSADGREDLRPYEQYFGPGTRLTVT.

The chain uses TRBV27 and TRBJ2-1; 10 nucleotides line up with TRBD2. V shed 5 bases and J 3 bases; nucleotides not matched to a gene: 7. Germline assignment: CDR1 MNHEY and CDR2 SMNVEV (reference sequence). The CDR3 totals 16 residues. The CDR3 nucleotides are TGTGCCAGCAGTGAACCTAGCGGGAGAGGCTACAATGAGCAGTTCTTC. Encoded protein: CASSEPSGRGYNEQFF.

CDR3 in amino acids: CSVTDSSYNEQFF. As DNA, the CDR3 is TGCAGCGTCACGGACAGCTCCTACAATGAGCAGTTCTTC. The J gene is TRBJ2-1, the V gene TRBV29-1, with D perhaps matching TRBD1 (6 bases). V lost 6 bases and J lost 0, with 9 bases in between. Germline-derived CDR1 and CDR2 are SQVTM and ANQGSEA. The CDR3 length is 13 residues.

The chain employs TRBV25-1 and TRBJ2-5; 7 bases agree with TRBD2. The CDR3 is 16 amino acids. V trimming: 6 bases; J trimming: 7 bases; junction bases outside the gene matches: 17. The germline V gene has CDR1 MGHDK and CDR2 SYGVNS. CDR3 loop: CASRPDSGSWGGTQYF. In nucleotides, the CDR3 is TGTGCCAGCAGGCCAGACTCAGGGTCCTGGGGGGGGACCCAGTACTTC.

The genes are TRBV29-1 and TRBJ1-5; no definite D call. CDR1 is SQVTM and CDR2 is ANQGSEA in the germline V gene. The V and J ends lost 7 bases and 0 bases respectively, with 13 bases between them. CDR3 length equals 14 residues. DNA for the CDR3: TGCAGCGCCTCTCTGGACGGTAGCAATCAGCCCCAGCATTTT. Its protein is CSASLDGSNQPQHF.

This clone has ten or more counts. This chain connects TRBV7-2 to TRBJ1-4; perhaps TRBD1 as D (5 bases). The CDR3 extends over 13 amino acids. Germline V CDR1 and CDR2: SGHTA, FQGNSA. V was clipped by 6 bases and J by 8 bases, with 13 bases between them. In DNA, the CDR3 is TGTGCCAGCAGGGGTGGGGCTTGGGAAAAACTGTTTTTT. Its protein is CASRGGAWEKLFF. Together with reference TRBV7-2 and TRBJ1-4, the CDR3 gives the full variable domain: GAGVSQSPSNKVTEKGKDVELRCDPISGHTALYWYRQSLGQGLEFLIYFQGNSAPDKSGLPSDRFSAERTGGSVSTLTIQRTQQEDSAVYLCASRGGAWEKLFFGSGTQLSVL.

The gene calls are TRBV2 and TRBJ2-7, with a tentative D call TRBD1 (5 bases). The CDR3 has 14 amino acids. The germline V and J ends were trimmed by 2 bases and 5 bases, with 13 bases remaining between them. In germline, CDR1 is SNHLY, CDR2 FYNNEI. CDR3 in DNA: TGTGCCAGCAGTGAACAGGGTCCCAGCCACGAGCAGTACTTC. Translating it yields CASSEQGPSHEQYF.

CDR3 nucleotides: TGTGCCAGCTCACGGGCAGCTTCAGATACGCAGTATTTT. This encodes CASSRAASDTQYF. This chain uses TRBV18 with TRBJ2-3, with unresolved D. Per germline, CDR1 KGHSH and CDR2 LQKENI. Trimming removed 4 bases at V and 4 bases at J, with 9 bases between. This CDR3 region has 13 residues. The whole variable domain, filled in from reference TRBV18 and TRBJ2-3, reads NAGVMQNPRHLVRRRGQEARLRCSPMKGHSHVYWYRQLPEEGLKFMVYLQKENIIDESGMPKERFSAEFPKEGPSILRIQQVVRGDSAAYFCASSRAASDTQYFGPGTRLTVL.

The gene calls are TRBV27 and TRBJ1-5; D gene uncertain. The CDR3 consists of 13 residues. Germline CDR1 reads MNHEY; CDR2 reads SMNVEV (reference sequence). V was trimmed by 4 bases and J by 0 bases, leaving 4 bases between them. The CDR3, as DNA: TGTGCCAGCAGTTACAATAGCAATCAGCCCCAGCATTTT. Translated, it gives CASSYNSNQPQHF.

The CDR3 loop is CASSDVGTSGYEQYF. The DNA of the CDR3 is TGTGCCAGCAGTGACGTCGGGACTAGCGGCTACGAGCAGTACTTC. V is TRBV6-1 and J is TRBJ2-7; 11 nucleotides align to TRBD2. Germline CDR1 and CDR2: MNHNS and SASEGT. The length of the CDR3 is 15 residues. With V trimmed by 3 bases and J by 3 bases, 4 bases remained unmatched.

This clone has just a few counts. The CDR3 loop is CASSLEFYEQFF. The CDR3 DNA reads as TGTGCCAGCAGCTTGGAATTCTATGAGCAGTTCTTC. The chain couples TRBV5-4 to TRBJ2-1, with unresolved D. The germline V gene encodes CDR1 SGHNT and CDR2 YYREEE (reference sequence). V was cut by 0 bases and J by 8 bases, with 6 bases left in between. The CDR3 has 12 amino acids.

This clone was detected only once. J is TRBJ2-1 and V is TRBV7-2, with 7 bases identical to TRBD2. Per the germline V gene, CDR1 is SGHTA and CDR2 is FQGNSA. V lost 1 base, J lost 8 bases, and 8 bases stayed unmatched. This CDR3 has 15 amino acids. This CDR3 reads CASSLDGGSRDEQFF. The CDR3 bases are TGTGCCAGCAGCTTAGACGGGGGGAGTAGAGATGAGCAGTTCTTC.

The V call is TRBV5-5, the J call TRBJ2-5; TRBD1 might be the D (6 bases). Looked up from germline, CDR1 is SGHKS and CDR2 is YYEKEE (reference sequence). The CDR3 covers 16 residues. The germline V and J ends were trimmed by 4 bases and 1 base, with 17 bases remaining between them. The CDR3 DNA reads as TGTGCCAGCAGCGTAGGATTTCGGACAGTCCAAGAGACCCAGTACTTC. It specifies CASSVGFRTVQETQYF.

This rearrangement joins TRBV14 to TRBJ2-5, with TRBD2 identical over 11 bases. Per the germline V gene, CDR1 is SGHDN and CDR2 is FVKESK. The J segment lost 1 base and the V segment lost 5 bases, leaving 6 bases of the junction unmatched. This CDR3 is 16 amino acids long. CDR3 bases: TGTGCCAGCAGCTGGACTAGCGGGTCCACCCAAGAGACCCAGTACTTC. Its translation: CASSWTSGSTQETQYF.

The gene calls are TRBV7-9 and TRBJ2-1; 11 nucleotides line up with TRBD2. The CDR3 is made up of 16 amino acids. With 4 bases clipped from V and 1 base from J, the junction kept 3 bases outside the gene matches. Germline CDR1 is SEHNR and CDR2 is FQNEAQ (reference sequence). In DNA, the CDR3 is TGTGCCAGCAGCTCAAGACTAGCGGGATCCTACAATGAGCAGTTCTTC. As protein: CASSSRLAGSYNEQFF.

This clone was seen a handful of times. The chain links TRBV11-2 to TRBJ2-1; D may be TRBD2 (5 bases). Germline V lookup: CDR1 SGHAT, CDR2 FQNNGV. Between the trimmed V and J ends, which lost 4 bases and 9 bases, there was a span of 16 bases. CDR3 length: 14 residues. The CDR3 nucleotides read TGTGCCAGCAGCTGGCTCCGCGGCGCGGGTGAGCAGTTCTTC. Translated, it gives CASSWLRGAGEQFF.

This clone was found a few times. CDR3: CAISGTEHGNTIYF. The CDR3 bases are TGTGCCATCAGTGGCACAGAGCATGGAAACACCATATATTTT. The rearrangement links TRBV10-3 to TRBJ1-3; D ambiguous. CDR1 ENHRY and CDR2 SYGVKD come from the germline V gene. This CDR3 region has 14 residues. V was cut by 4 bases and J by 3 bases, with 10 bases left in between.

The table lists this clone with a few counts. This sequence joins TRBV18 and TRBJ1-1; D may be TRBD1 (5 bases). The CDR3 covers 16 residues. Deletions cut 0 bases from V and 3 bases from J, with 14 bases between. Germline CDR1 reads KGHSH; CDR2 reads LQKENI. The CDR3 protein is CASSPPGIGGDTEAFF. The CDR3 DNA reads TGTGCCAGCTCACCACCCGGCATCGGGGGAGACACTGAAGCTTTCTTT.